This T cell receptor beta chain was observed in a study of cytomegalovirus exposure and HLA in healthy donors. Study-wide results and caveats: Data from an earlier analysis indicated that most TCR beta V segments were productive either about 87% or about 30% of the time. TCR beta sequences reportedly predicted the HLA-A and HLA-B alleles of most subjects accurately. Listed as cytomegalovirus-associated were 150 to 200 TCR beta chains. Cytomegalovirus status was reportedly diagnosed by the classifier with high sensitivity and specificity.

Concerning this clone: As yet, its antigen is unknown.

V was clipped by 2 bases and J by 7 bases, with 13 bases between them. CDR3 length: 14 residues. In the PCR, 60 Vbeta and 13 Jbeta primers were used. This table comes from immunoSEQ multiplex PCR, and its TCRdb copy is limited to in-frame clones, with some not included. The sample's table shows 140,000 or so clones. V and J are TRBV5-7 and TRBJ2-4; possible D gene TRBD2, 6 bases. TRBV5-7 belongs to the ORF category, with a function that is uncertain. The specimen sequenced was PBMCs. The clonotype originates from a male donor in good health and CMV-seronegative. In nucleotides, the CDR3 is TGTGCCAGCAGCTTCGGGGAGGCAGGCAACATTCAGTACTTC. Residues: CASSFGEAGNIQYF.